The 14 T cell receptor beta chains listed next were all sequenced from one sample in a study of T cell responses to AZD1222 COVID-19 vaccine. Produced via immunoSEQ multiplex PCR; TCRdb's table is partial and in-frame only. Of tens of thousands of clones in the sample, 75% to 90% were seen once. Sequencing used peripheral blood, obtained on day 0 of AZD1222 vaccination. The receptors shown here come from an adult in good health.

The rearrangement joins TRBV19 to TRBJ1-1; 7 nucleotides line up with TRBD1. This CDR3 spans 16 amino acids. V lost 3 bases, J lost 0 bases, and 7 bases stayed unmatched. Germline CDR1 and CDR2: LNHDA and SQIVND (reference sequence). For the CDR3, the DNA is TGTGCCAGTAGTATTACGGGACAGCCAATGAACACTGAAGCTTTCTTT. Translated: CASSITGQPMNTEAFF.

The rearrangement joins TRBV6-5 to TRBJ1-2, with D perhaps TRBD1 (5 bases). The germline gives CDR1 MNHEY, CDR2 SVGAGI. Trimming left V 7 bases short and J 8 bases short, with 17 bases between. The CDR3 is made up of 13 amino acids. This CDR3 is CASMGTGRAGYTF. CDR3 nucleotide sequence: TGTGCCAGCATGGGAACAGGCCGCGCGGGCTACACCTTC.

The chain uses TRBV2 and TRBJ1-1, with D possibly TRBD1 on 6 matching bases. This CDR3 spans 13 amino acids. Germline V lookup: CDR1 SNHLY, CDR2 FYNNEI. With 1 base removed from V and 5 bases from J, the gap between germline ends came to 8 bases. CDR3 DNA: TGTGCCAGCAGTGAAGAGCAGGGGACTGAAGCTTTCTTT. Its translation is CASSEEQGTEAFF.

This sequence joins TRBV21-1 and TRBJ1-6. TRBV21-1 is shown as a pseudogene. The CDR3 totals 17 residues. The CDR3 DNA follows: TGTGCCAGCAGCAAAGAGACTTCTAGCTCCTATAATTCACCCCTCCACTTT. Its translation: CASSKETSSSYNSPLHF.

This sequence joins TRBV9 and TRBJ2-3; 7 bases align to TRBD2. Per the germline V gene, CDR1 is SGDLS and CDR2 is YYNGEE. The CDR3 consists of 14 residues. Trimming cost V 4 bases and J 1 base; bases outside gene matches: 3. CDR3 residues: CASSLSGGTDTQYF. The CDR3 DNA follows: TGTGCCAGCAGCCTGAGCGGGGGCACAGATACGCAGTATTTT.

This clone was recorded only once. The genes are TRBV24-1 and TRBJ1-2; perhaps TRBD1 as D (6 bases). The germline V gene has CDR1 KGHDR and CDR2 SFDVKD. The CDR3 covers 16 residues. Trimming cost V 2 bases and J 4 bases, with 16 bases left between them. Here the CDR3 reads CATSDSHGGVSYGYTF. In nucleotides, the CDR3 is TGTGCCACCAGTGATTCCCATGGGGGCGTCAGCTATGGCTACACCTTC.

The chain couples TRBV27 to TRBJ2-1, with D tentatively TRBD2 (5 bases). CDR1 MNHEY and CDR2 SMNVEV come from the germline V gene (reference sequence). CDR3 length: 14 residues. Trimming removed 7 bases at V and 5 bases at J, with 15 bases between. The chain's CDR3 is CASILAARNNEQFF. CDR3 in DNA: TGTGCCAGCATCCTAGCAGCTCGAAACAATGAGCAGTTCTTC.

The rearrangement uses TRBV5-1 and TRBJ2-7; D call uncertain. Per the germline V gene, CDR1 is SGHRS and CDR2 is YFSETQ. V was trimmed by 4 bases and J by 7 bases, leaving 9 bases between them. The CDR3 runs to 11 residues. In DNA form, the CDR3 reads TGCGCCAGCAGCGGAGATACGGAGCAGTACTTC. This gives the protein CASSGDTEQYF. Full variable domain (outside the CDR3, taken from reference TRBV5-1 and TRBJ2-7): KAGVTQTPRYLIKTRGQQVTLSCSPISGHRSVSWYQQTPGQGLQFLFEYFSETQRNKGNFPGRFSGRQFSNSRSEMNVSTLELGDSALYLCASSGDTEQYFGPGTRLTVT.

The chain has TRBV24-1 and TRBJ2-3; 11 bases map to TRBD2. Germline V lookup: CDR1 KGHDR, CDR2 SFDVKD. The CDR3 sequence is 17 residues long. V lost 4 bases and J lost 1; bases outside the gene matches: 6. Written as DNA, the CDR3 is TGTGCCACCAGTGACCAGCCGGGACTAGCGGGCACAGATACGCAGTATTTT. This codes for CATSDQPGLAGTDTQYF.

This chain connects TRBV29-1 to TRBJ2-3; 10 positions match TRBD1. The CDR3 extends over 17 amino acids. Germline trimming cut 6 bases from V and 4 bases from J; bases unmatched to any gene: 16. Germline loops: CDR1 SQVTM, CDR2 ANQGSEA. For the CDR3, the DNA is TGCAGCGTAGGACAGGGGGTGGGGCGGAGGTCGTCAGATACGCAGTATTTT. This encodes CSVGQGVGRRSSDTQYF.

The chain employs TRBV7-2 and TRBJ2-5; D not resolved. In germline, CDR1 is SGHTA, CDR2 FQGNSA. V was trimmed by 5 bases and J by 3 bases, leaving 10 bases between them. This CDR3 is built from 13 residues. DNA of the CDR3: TGTGCCAGCAGCGGGTGGCCGGAAGAGACCCAGTACTTC. Translation gives CASSGWPEETQYF.

V gene TRBV5-1 combines with J gene TRBJ2-7; no reliable D call. Trimming took 0 bases from V and 4 from J, leaving 11 bases between them. Germline V lookup: CDR1 SGHRS, CDR2 YFSETQ. There are 14 residues in the CDR3. The DNA for the CDR3 is TGCGCCAGCAGCTTGGGTACGGCAGGATACGAGCAGTACTTC. The encoded protein is CASSLGTAGYEQYF.

CDR3 loop: CASSQGDKNIQYF. DNA for the CDR3: TGTGCCAGCAGCCAGGGCGATAAGAACATTCAGTACTTC. The chain combines TRBV9 with TRBJ2-4, with D possibly being TRBD1 (5 bases). Trimming left V 4 bases short and J 7 bases short, with 12 bases between. The CDR3 runs 13 residues. Germline CDR1 reads SGDLS; CDR2 reads YYNGEE. Full variable domain (rest looked up from reference TRBV9 and TRBJ2-4): DSGVTQTPKHLITATGQRVTLRCSPRSGDLSVYWYQQSLDQGLQFLIQYYNGEERAKGNILERFSAQQFPDLHSELNLSSLELGDSALYFCASSQGDKNIQYFGAGTRLSVL.

The rearrangement uses TRBV4-1 and TRBJ2-1; TRBD2 agrees at 12 bases. The germline gives CDR1 MGHRA, CDR2 YSYEKL. V was pared by 3 bases and J by 8 bases, with 14 bases of the junction left unmatched. The CDR3 is made up of 18 amino acids. The CDR3 loop is CASSQRGASGRATDEQFF. The CDR3 nucleotides read TGCGCCAGCAGCCAGAGGGGGGCTAGCGGGAGGGCCACGGATGAGCAGTTCTTC.